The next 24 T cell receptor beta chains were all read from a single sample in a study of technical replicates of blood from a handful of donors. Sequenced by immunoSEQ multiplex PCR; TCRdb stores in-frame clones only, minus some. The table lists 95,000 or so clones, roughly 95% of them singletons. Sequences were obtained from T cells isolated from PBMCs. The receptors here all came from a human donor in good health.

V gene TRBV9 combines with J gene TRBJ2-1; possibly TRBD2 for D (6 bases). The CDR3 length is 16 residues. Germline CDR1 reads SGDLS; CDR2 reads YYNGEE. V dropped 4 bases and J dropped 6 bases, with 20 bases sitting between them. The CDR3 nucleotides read TGTGCCAGCAGCCGGCCGGCAGCGGGTGCCCGCAATGAGCAGTTCTTC. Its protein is CASSRPAAGARNEQFF.

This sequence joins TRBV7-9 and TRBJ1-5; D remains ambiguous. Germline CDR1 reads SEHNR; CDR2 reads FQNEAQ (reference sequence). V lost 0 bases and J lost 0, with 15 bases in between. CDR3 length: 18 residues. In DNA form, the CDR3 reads TGTGCCAGCAGCTTAGCAGGTAGGGCGGACTATAGCAATCAGCCCCAGCATTTT. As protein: CASSLAGRADYSNQPQHF.

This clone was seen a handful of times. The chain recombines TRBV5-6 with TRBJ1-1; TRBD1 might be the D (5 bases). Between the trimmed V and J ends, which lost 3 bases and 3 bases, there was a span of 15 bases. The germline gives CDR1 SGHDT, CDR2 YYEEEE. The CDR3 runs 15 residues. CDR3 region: CASSWGFGGDTEAFF. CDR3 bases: TGTGCCAGCAGCTGGGGGTTCGGGGGTGACACTGAAGCTTTCTTT.

The CDR3 is CASSPPTGVYEQYF. DNA of the CDR3: TGTGCCAGCAGCCCCCCTACGGGAGTCTACGAGCAGTACTTC. The V gene is TRBV7-6, the J gene TRBJ2-7; possibly TRBD2 for D (6 bases). Germline CDR1 SGHVS, CDR2 FNYEAQ. Trimming stripped 5 bases from V and 3 bases from J, with 14 bases between. The CDR3 is made up of 14 amino acids.

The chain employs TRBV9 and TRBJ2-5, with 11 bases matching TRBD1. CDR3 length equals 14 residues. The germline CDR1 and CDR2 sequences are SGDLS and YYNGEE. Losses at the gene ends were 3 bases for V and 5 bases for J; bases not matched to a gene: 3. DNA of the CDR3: TGTGCCAGCAGCGCCGGGACAGGGGGGGAGACCCAGTACTTC. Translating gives CASSAGTGGETQYF.

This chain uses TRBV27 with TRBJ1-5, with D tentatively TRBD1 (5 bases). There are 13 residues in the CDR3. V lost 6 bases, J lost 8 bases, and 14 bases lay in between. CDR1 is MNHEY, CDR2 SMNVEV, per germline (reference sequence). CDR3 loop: CASRLQGLEPQHF. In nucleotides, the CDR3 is TGTGCCAGCAGGCTTCAGGGTCTGGAGCCCCAGCATTTT.

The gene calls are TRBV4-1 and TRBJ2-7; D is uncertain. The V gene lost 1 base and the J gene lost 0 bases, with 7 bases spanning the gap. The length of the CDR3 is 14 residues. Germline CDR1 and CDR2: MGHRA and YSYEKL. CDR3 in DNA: TGCGCCAGCAGCCAAGGTGAACTCTCCTACGAGCAGTACTTC. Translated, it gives CASSQGELSYEQYF.

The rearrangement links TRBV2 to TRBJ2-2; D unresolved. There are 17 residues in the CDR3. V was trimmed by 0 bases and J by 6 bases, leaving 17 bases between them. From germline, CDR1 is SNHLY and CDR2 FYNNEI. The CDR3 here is CASSEALHLVTPGELFF. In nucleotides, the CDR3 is TGTGCCAGCAGTGAAGCGCTTCACCTAGTCACACCCGGGGAGCTGTTTTTT.

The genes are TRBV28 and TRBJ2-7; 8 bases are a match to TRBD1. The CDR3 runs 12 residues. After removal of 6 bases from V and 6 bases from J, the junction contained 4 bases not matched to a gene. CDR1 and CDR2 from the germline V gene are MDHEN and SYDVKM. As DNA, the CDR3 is TGTGCCAGCAGGGATACAGGGGGCGAGCAGTACTTC. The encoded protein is CASRDTGGEQYF.

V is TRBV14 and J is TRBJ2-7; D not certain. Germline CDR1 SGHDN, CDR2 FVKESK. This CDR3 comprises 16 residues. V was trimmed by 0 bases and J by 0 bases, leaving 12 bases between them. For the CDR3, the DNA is TGTGCCAGCAGCCAAGAGTACGCAGGTAGCTCCTACGAGCAGTACTTC. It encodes CASSQEYAGSSYEQYF.

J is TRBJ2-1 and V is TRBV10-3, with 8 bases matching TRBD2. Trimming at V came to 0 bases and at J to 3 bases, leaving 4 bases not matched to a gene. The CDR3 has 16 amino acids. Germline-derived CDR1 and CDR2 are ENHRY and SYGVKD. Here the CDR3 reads CAISESGTRNYNEQFF. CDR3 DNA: TGTGCCATCAGTGAGTCGGGGACTAGAAACTACAATGAGCAGTTCTTC.

DNA of the CDR3: TGTGCCGCCCAAGCGGGAGAGGCATACGAGCAGTACTTC. It translates to CAAQAGEAYEQYF. The chain uses TRBV15 and TRBJ2-7; 8 bases align to TRBD2. Trimming at V came to 11 bases and at J to 4 bases, leaving 10 bases not matched to a gene. The CDR3 contains 13 residues. CDR1 is LNHNV, CDR2 YYDKDF, per germline (reference sequence).

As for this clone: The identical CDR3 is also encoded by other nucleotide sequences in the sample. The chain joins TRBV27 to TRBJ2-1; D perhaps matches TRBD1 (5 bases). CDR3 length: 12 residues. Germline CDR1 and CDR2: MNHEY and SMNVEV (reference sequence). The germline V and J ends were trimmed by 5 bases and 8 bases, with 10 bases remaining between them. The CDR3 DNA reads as TGTGCCAGCAGTCCCCAGGGCTATGAGCAGTTCTTC. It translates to CASSPQGYEQFF.

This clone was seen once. The CDR3 reads CASQGSQSYEQYF. The DNA for the CDR3 is TGTGCCAGTCAGGGTTCTCAGTCCTACGAGCAGTACTTC. V usage is TRBV19 and J usage is TRBJ2-7; perhaps TRBD1 as D (5 bases). Germline assignment: CDR1 LNHDA and CDR2 SQIVND (reference sequence). This CDR3 contains 13 residues. V was trimmed by 8 bases and J by 1 base, leaving 12 bases between them.

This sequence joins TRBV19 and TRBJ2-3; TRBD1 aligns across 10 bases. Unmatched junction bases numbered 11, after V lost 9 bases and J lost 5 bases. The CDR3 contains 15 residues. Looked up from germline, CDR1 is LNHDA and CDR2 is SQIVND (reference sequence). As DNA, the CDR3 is TGTGCCAGCGTTTACCGGGACAGGGGTAGAGATACGCAGTATTTT. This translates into CASVYRDRGRDTQYF.

The CDR3 bases are TGTGCCAGCAGTTATATGTTCGTTGGGACATGGGAGACCCAGTACTTC. Amino acids: CASSYMFVGTWETQYF. This chain links TRBV6-5 with TRBJ2-5, with D maybe TRBD1 (6 bases). The CDR3 length is 16 residues. V lost 3 bases and J 5 bases, leaving 19 bases between the germline ends. Per germline, CDR1 MNHEY and CDR2 SVGAGI.

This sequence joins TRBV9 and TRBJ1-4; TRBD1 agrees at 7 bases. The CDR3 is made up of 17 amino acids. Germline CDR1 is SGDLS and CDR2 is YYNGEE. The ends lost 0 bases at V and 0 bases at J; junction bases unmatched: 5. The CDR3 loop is CASSVAGGGTTNEKLFF. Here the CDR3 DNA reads TGTGCCAGCAGCGTAGCGGGAGGGGGCACAACTAATGAAAAACTGTTTTTT.

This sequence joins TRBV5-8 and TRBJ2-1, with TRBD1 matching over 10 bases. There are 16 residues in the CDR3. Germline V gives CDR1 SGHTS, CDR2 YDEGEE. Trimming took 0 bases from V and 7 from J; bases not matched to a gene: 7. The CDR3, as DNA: TGTGCCAGCAGCTTGGACGGGACAGGGGTTGGAAATGAGCAGTTCTTC. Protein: CASSLDGTGVGNEQFF.

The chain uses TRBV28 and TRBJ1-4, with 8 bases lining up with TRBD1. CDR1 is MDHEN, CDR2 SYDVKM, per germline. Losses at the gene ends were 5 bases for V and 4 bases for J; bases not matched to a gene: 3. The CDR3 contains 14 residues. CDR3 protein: CASSRTGINEKLFF. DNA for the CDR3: TGTGCCAGCAGTCGGACAGGGATTAATGAAAAACTGTTTTTT.

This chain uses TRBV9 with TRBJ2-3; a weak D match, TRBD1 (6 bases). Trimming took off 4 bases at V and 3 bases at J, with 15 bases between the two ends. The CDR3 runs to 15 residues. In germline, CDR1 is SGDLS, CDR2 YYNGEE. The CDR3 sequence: CASSQAGVETDTQYF. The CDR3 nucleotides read TGTGCCAGCAGCCAAGCAGGGGTAGAGACAGATACGCAGTATTTT.

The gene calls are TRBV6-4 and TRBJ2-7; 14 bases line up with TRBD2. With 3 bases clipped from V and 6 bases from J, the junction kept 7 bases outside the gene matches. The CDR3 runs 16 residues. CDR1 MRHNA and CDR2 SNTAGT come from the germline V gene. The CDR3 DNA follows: TGTGCCAGCAGTGAGACCCCGGGACTAGCGGGAGTCGAGCAGTACTTC. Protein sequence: CASSETPGLAGVEQYF.

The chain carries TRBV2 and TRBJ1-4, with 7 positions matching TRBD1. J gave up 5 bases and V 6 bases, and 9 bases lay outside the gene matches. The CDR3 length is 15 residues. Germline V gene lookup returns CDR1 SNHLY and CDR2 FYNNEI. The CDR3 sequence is CASRPDRAGNEKLFF. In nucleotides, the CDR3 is TGTGCCAGCAGGCCCGACAGGGCCGGGAATGAAAAACTGTTTTTT.

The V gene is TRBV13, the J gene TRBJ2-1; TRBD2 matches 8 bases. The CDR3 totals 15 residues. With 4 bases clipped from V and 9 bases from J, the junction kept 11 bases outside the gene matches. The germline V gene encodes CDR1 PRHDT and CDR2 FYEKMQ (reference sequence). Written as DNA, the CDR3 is TGTGCCAGCAGCTCGCTAACTCGCGGGAGGAGTGAGCAGTTCTTC. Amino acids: CASSSLTRGRSEQFF.

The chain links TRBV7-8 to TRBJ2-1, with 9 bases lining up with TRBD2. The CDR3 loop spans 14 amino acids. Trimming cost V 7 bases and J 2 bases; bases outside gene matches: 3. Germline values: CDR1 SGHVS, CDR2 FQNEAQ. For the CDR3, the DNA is TGTGCCAGCACGGCGGGAGGGACCTACAATGAGCAGTTCTTC. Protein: CASTAGGTYNEQFF.